One sample yielded the 17 T cell receptor beta chains listed below, sequenced in a study of cytomegalovirus exposure and HLA in healthy donors. A multiplex PCR was run with 60 Vbeta primers and 13 Jbeta primers. Profiled with immunoSEQ multiplex PCR; TCRdb holds only in-frame clones, not every one. Of 150,000 to 200,000 clones listed, roughly 70% are singletons. The specimen sequenced was PBMCs. These receptors were collected from a woman between 50 and 59 years old in good health and CMV-seropositive.

This sequence joins TRBV29-1 and TRBJ1-1, with a possible D match to TRBD1 (5 bases). CDR1 is SQVTM and CDR2 is ANQGSEA in the germline V gene. Trimming cost V 6 bases and J 4 bases, with 15 bases left between them. This CDR3 comprises 13 residues. The CDR3 nucleotides read TGCAGCGTCCGACCGCAGGGAGGCACTGAAGCTTTCTTT. Protein: CSVRPQGGTEAFF.

This clone was seen a handful of times. The rearrangement uses TRBV6-1 and TRBJ2-5, with D perhaps matching TRBD2 (7 bases). The germline CDR1 and CDR2 sequences are MNHNS and SASEGT. The CDR3 sequence is 16 residues long. Trimming left V 0 bases short and J 7 bases short, with 18 bases between. The CDR3 spells CASSEAGSRGGRTQYF. DNA of the CDR3: TGTGCCAGCAGTGAAGCTGGTAGTAGGGGGGGTAGGACCCAGTACTTC.

The count of this clone is one. The rearrangement joins TRBV5-1 to TRBJ1-2; tentative D call: TRBD1 (5 bases). Germline CDR1 reads SGHRS; CDR2 reads YFSETQ. This CDR3 has 12 residues. The V end lost 1 base, the J end lost 10 bases, and 11 bases lay between the germline ends. The DNA of the CDR3 is TGCGCCAGCAGCTTGACCCAGGGTGCCTACACCTTC. Translating it yields CASSLTQGAYTF.

The rearrangement uses TRBV5-1 and TRBJ2-7; TRBD1 agrees at 9 bases. The junction had 15 bases not matched to a gene; V was cut back by 0 bases and J by 11 bases. CDR3 length: 16 amino acids. Germline V lookup: CDR1 SGHRS, CDR2 YFSETQ. CDR3 bases: TGCGCCAGCAGCTTGGTAATGGGACAGGGTCCATTGCCTGAGTACTTC. This sequence encodes CASSLVMGQGPLPEYF.

This chain uses TRBV11-2 with TRBJ1-1, with TRBD1 identical over 7 bases. Trimming removed 2 bases from V and 1 base from J; junction bases left unmatched: 1. This CDR3 is 14 amino acids long. Germline CDR1 SGHAT, CDR2 FQNNGV. CDR3 sequence reads: CASSLKGANTEAFF. The CDR3 DNA is TGTGCCAGCAGCTTAAAGGGGGCGAACACTGAAGCTTTCTTT.

This clone was seen more than once but under ten times. The rearrangement uses TRBV7-9 and TRBJ1-1; 7 nucleotides align to TRBD1. Germline trimming cut 3 bases from V and 3 bases from J; bases unmatched to any gene: 7. This CDR3 has 15 residues. CDR1 and CDR2 from the germline V gene are SEHNR and FQNEAQ (reference sequence). The chain's CDR3 is CASSFLKGADTEAFF. CDR3 nucleotide sequence: TGTGCCAGCAGCTTCCTCAAGGGGGCGGACACTGAAGCTTTCTTT.

The CDR3 coding sequence is TGTGCCAGCAGTTATTCCGGGGAGGCAGATACGCAGTATTTT. This gives the protein CASSYSGEADTQYF. The chain recombines TRBV6-5 with TRBJ2-3; weak D call: TRBD2 (6 bases). The CDR3 spans 14 residues. In germline, CDR1 is MNHEY, CDR2 SVGAGI. V lost 3 bases and J 4 bases, leaving 11 bases between the germline ends.

The V call is TRBV5-1, the J call TRBJ1-4, with 10 positions matching TRBD1. The CDR3 sequence is 17 residues long. Germline values: CDR1 SGHRS, CDR2 YFSETQ. J was trimmed by 8 bases and V by 6 bases; bases with no gene match: 16. CDR3 bases: TGCGCCAGCACGAAGGGGGGAACCGGGACAGGGGACGAAAAACTGTTTTTT. This gives the protein CASTKGGTGTGDEKLFF. Combining the CDR3 with reference TRBV5-1 and TRBJ1-4 gives the whole variable domain KAGVTQTPRYLIKTRGQQVTLSCSPISGHRSVSWYQQTPGQGLQFLFEYFSETQRNKGNFPGRFSGRQFSNSRSEMNVSTLELGDSALYLCASTKGGTGTGDEKLFFGSGTQLSVL.

This chain joins TRBV14 and TRBJ2-1; perhaps TRBD1 as D (6 bases). The germline CDR1 and CDR2 sequences are SGHDN and FVKESK. The CDR3 contains 14 residues. V was trimmed by 3 bases and J by 4 bases, leaving 10 bases between them. CDR3 bases: TGTGCCAGCAGCCAGGACAGCTATTACAATGAGCAGTTCTTC. It specifies CASSQDSYYNEQFF.

Only a few counts were recorded for this clone. The chain couples TRBV7-9 to TRBJ1-5; D may be TRBD1 (5 bases). The CDR3 has 15 amino acids. Germline V gives CDR1 SEHNR, CDR2 FQNEAQ (reference sequence). V was cut by 5 bases and J by 3 bases, with 14 bases left in between. CDR3 residues: CASSNSEGVNQPQHF. The CDR3 DNA sequence: TGTGCCAGCAGCAACTCTGAAGGGGTCAATCAGCCCCAGCATTTT. Full variable domain (outside the CDR3, taken from reference TRBV7-9 and TRBJ1-5): DTGVSQNPRHKITKRGQNVTFRCDPISEHNRLYWYRQTLGQGPEFLTYFQNEAQLEKSRLLSDRFSAERPKGSFSTLEIQRTEQGDSAMYLCASSNSEGVNQPQHFGDGTRLSIL.

The chain combines TRBV6-1 with TRBJ2-5; TRBD2 agrees at 13 bases. Looked up from germline, CDR1 is MNHNS and CDR2 is SASEGT. The V segment lost 7 bases and the J segment 5 bases; nucleotides outside the gene matches: 4. The CDR3 runs to 14 residues. CDR3 in amino acids: CASMTSGGSETQYF. In DNA form, the CDR3 reads TGTGCCAGCATGACTAGCGGGGGGTCGGAGACCCAGTACTTC.

CDR3 loop: CASRVVYRRGANEKLFF. The CDR3 coding sequence is TGCGCCAGCAGGGTGGTCTACAGACGGGGAGCTAATGAAAAACTGTTTTTT. The rearrangement links TRBV5-1 to TRBJ1-4; no clear D. The CDR3 spans 17 residues. Trimming left V 5 bases short and J 3 bases short, with 20 bases between. Looked up from germline, CDR1 is SGHRS and CDR2 is YFSETQ.

The J gene is TRBJ1-4, the V gene TRBV6-1; no firm D call. With 3 bases removed from V and 5 bases from J, the gap between germline ends came to 22 bases. CDR3 length equals 18 residues. Germline V CDR1 and CDR2: MNHNS, SASEGT. This CDR3 reads CASSDCPSLLVDNEKLFF. The CDR3 coding sequence is TGTGCCAGCAGTGACTGTCCAAGTCTCCTAGTCGACAATGAAAAACTGTTTTTT.

This clone has a single count. The chain employs TRBV18 and TRBJ1-1; unclear D gene. The ends were cut back, 3 bases at V and 4 bases at J, with 9 bases in the middle. The CDR3 totals 13 residues. Germline assignment: CDR1 KGHSH and CDR2 LQKENI. The DNA of the CDR3 is TGTGCCAGCTCACCGGCGGAGGGCACTGAAGCTTTCTTT. Translating it yields CASSPAEGTEAFF. Together with reference TRBV18 and TRBJ1-1, the CDR3 gives the full variable domain: NAGVMQNPRHLVRRRGQEARLRCSPMKGHSHVYWYRQLPEEGLKFMVYLQKENIIDESGMPKERFSAEFPKEGPSILRIQQVVRGDSAAYFCASSPAEGTEAFFGQGTRLTVV.

This clone has more than one count but fewer than ten. The J gene is TRBJ1-1, the V gene TRBV7-6; D may be TRBD1 (6 bases). V lost 6 bases to trimming and J lost 4 bases, with 12 bases between them. The CDR3 is 13 residues long. From germline, CDR1 is SGHVS and CDR2 FNYEAQ. CDR3 DNA: TGTGCCAGCAGAGGGGGGGCAGGCACTGAAGCTTTCTTT. Residues: CASRGGAGTEAFF.

Concerning this clone: One end of the junction is discordant with germline, which a read error may explain. The chain couples TRBV7-9 to TRBJ2-7; D is possibly TRBD1 (5 bases). This CDR3 has 12 amino acids. Germline V lookup: CDR1 SEHNR, CDR2 FQNEAQ (reference sequence). CDR3 amino acids: CSSDSRGYEQYF. The CDR3 DNA reads TGTTCCAGCGACAGTCGAGGTTACGAGCAGTACTTC.

Of note for this clone: The identical CDR3 is also encoded by other nucleotide sequences in the sample. V usage is TRBV7-3 and J usage is TRBJ2-3; D is undetermined. Germline CDR1 and CDR2: SGHTA and FQGTGA. The V and J ends lost 5 bases and 0 bases respectively, with 6 bases between them. The CDR3 has 13 amino acids. The CDR3 nucleotides read TGTGCCAGCAGCGTCGGGAGCACAGATACGCAGTATTTT. Amino acids: CASSVGSTDTQYF.